These 24 T cell receptor beta chains were all obtained from the same sample, sequenced in a study of blood T cell repertoires in COVID-19. Method: immunoSEQ multiplex PCR; TCRdb's copy keeps in-frame clones and lacks some. The data show 400,000 to 550,000 clones, about 85% seen once. Sequencing was done on a sample of PBMCs or T cells enriched from blood (not recorded which). The source is a woman under 30 with acute COVID-19.

The V and J genes are TRBV3-1 (or the pseudogene TRBV3-2) and TRBJ1-2; D remains unclear. Trimming removed 0 bases at V and 8 bases at J, with 13 bases between. The germline CDR1 and CDR2 sequences are LGHDT and YNNKEL (reference sequence). This CDR3 is 14 amino acids long. The CDR3 coding sequence is TGTGCCAGCAGCCAAGAGACAAGATCCGTGGGCTACACCTTC. This sequence encodes CASSQETRSVGYTF.

The V and J genes are TRBV20-1 and TRBJ1-1, with no clear D. The V gene lost 3 bases and the J gene lost 11 bases, with 10 bases spanning the gap. Germline V gives CDR1 DFQATT, CDR2 SNEGSKA (reference sequence). The CDR3 is 10 residues long. The CDR3: CSASGRGAFF. CDR3 in DNA: TGCAGTGCTAGTGGGCGAGGGGCTTTCTTT.

The V and J genes are TRBV4-1 and TRBJ1-5; no reliable D call. This CDR3 region has 18 residues. Germline V gene lookup returns CDR1 MGHRA and CDR2 YSYEKL. The V end was cut by 0 bases, the J end by 4 bases, with 19 bases between. Here the CDR3 DNA reads TGCGCCAGCAGCCAAGACCCGGCGGGAGACGGTGGAAATCAGCCCCAGCATTTT. Protein: CASSQDPAGDGGNQPQHF.

This rearrangement joins TRBV7-2 to TRBJ2-5; 14 positions agree with TRBD2. Looked up from germline, CDR1 is SGHTA and CDR2 is FQGNSA. The J segment lost 4 bases and the V segment lost 5 bases, leaving 6 bases of the junction unmatched. The CDR3 sequence is 16 residues long. The CDR3: CASSQRTSGRRETQYF. CDR3 nucleotides: TGTGCCAGCAGCCAAAGGACTAGCGGGAGGAGAGAGACCCAGTACTTC.

The chain links TRBV27 to TRBJ1-6; D gene uncertain. The CDR3 is 13 amino acids. Germline values: CDR1 MNHEY, CDR2 SMNVEV (reference sequence). V dropped 5 bases and J dropped 8 bases, with 10 bases sitting between them. The CDR3 region is CASSPQVHSPLHF. CDR3 bases: TGTGCCAGCAGTCCCCAGGTACATTCACCCCTCCACTTT.

V is TRBV9 and J is TRBJ2-7; 7 nucleotides agree with TRBD2. CDR1 is SGDLS, CDR2 YYNGEE, per germline. V trimming: 0 bases; J trimming: 1 base; junction bases outside the gene matches: 10. This CDR3 has 17 residues. CDR3 in amino acids: CASSVADMTSPSYEQYF. The CDR3 DNA follows: TGTGCCAGCAGCGTAGCTGACATGACTAGCCCTTCCTACGAGCAGTACTTC.

The rearrangement joins TRBV3-1 (or the pseudogene TRBV3-2) to TRBJ2-2; TRBD2 agrees at 11 bases. The V and J ends lost 6 bases and 0 bases, in that order; junction bases with no gene match: 0. CDR3 length: 15 residues. Germline CDR1 and CDR2: LGHDT and YNNKEL (reference sequence). The DNA of the CDR3 is TGTGCCAGCAGTAGCGGGGGGGCGAACACCGGGGAGCTGTTTTTT. Its translation is CASSSGGANTGELFF.

The genes are TRBV3-1 (or the pseudogene TRBV3-2) and TRBJ1-4; the D gene is possibly TRBD1 (6 bases). CDR3 length: 15 residues. Germline lookup yields CDR1 LGHDT and CDR2 YNNKEL (reference sequence). The V gene lost 3 bases and the J gene lost 5 bases, with 13 bases spanning the gap. Written as DNA, the CDR3 is TGTGCCAGCAGCCAGACACAGGGCTGGAATGAAAAACTGTTTTTT. Its protein is CASSQTQGWNEKLFF.

The J gene is TRBJ1-2, the V gene TRBV27, with 7 bases matching TRBD1. CDR1 is MNHEY, CDR2 SMNVEV, per germline (reference sequence). After removal of 7 bases from V and 2 bases from J, the junction contained 10 bases not matched to a gene. The CDR3 runs 15 residues. The CDR3 nucleotides are TGTGCCAGCATTAATAATCCGGGACAGAACTATGGCTACACCTTC. It encodes CASINNPGQNYGYTF.

This rearrangement joins TRBV6-5 to TRBJ1-6; 9 bases are a match to TRBD1. The length of the CDR3 is 14 residues. V was pared by 6 bases and J by 6 bases, with 3 bases of the junction left unmatched. Germline lookup yields CDR1 MNHEY and CDR2 SVGAGI. CDR3 in DNA: TGTGCCAGCAGACCGACAGGGGGTAATTCACCCCTCCACTTT. As protein: CASRPTGGNSPLHF.

The chain couples TRBV30 to TRBJ1-5, with TRBD1 identical over 10 bases. Germline V gene lookup returns CDR1 GTSNPN and CDR2 SVGIG (reference sequence). The J segment lost 2 bases and the V segment lost 1 base, leaving 2 bases of the junction unmatched. The CDR3 runs to 15 residues. CDR3 DNA sequence: TGTGCCTGGAGTGCCGGGACAGGGGGCAATCAGCCCCAGCATTTT. This sequence encodes CAWSAGTGGNQPQHF. Filled out from reference TRBV30 and TRBJ1-5, the complete variable domain reads SQTIHQWPATLVQPVGSPLSLECTVEGTSNPNLYWYRQAAGRGLQLLFYSVGIGQISSEVPQNLSASRPQDRQFILSSKKLLLSDSGFYLCAWSAGTGGNQPQHFGDGTRLSIL.

The chain recombines TRBV7-9 with TRBJ1-6; no firm D call. Germline V CDR1 and CDR2: SEHNR, FQNEAQ (reference sequence). The length of the CDR3 is 14 residues. V lost 1 base, J lost 13 bases, and 14 bases lay in between. CDR3 loop: CASSLDSAARPLHF. The CDR3 nucleotides read TGTGCCAGCAGCTTAGATTCAGCAGCCAGGCCCCTCCACTTT.

This chain uses TRBV7-2 with TRBJ1-2; D gene ambiguous. The V end lost 1 base, the J end lost 3 bases, and 12 bases lay between the germline ends. Germline assignment: CDR1 SGHTA and CDR2 FQGNSA. The CDR3 covers 15 residues. CDR3 sequence reads: CASSLEPTRYYGYTF. The DNA of the CDR3 is TGTGCCAGCAGCTTAGAACCGACCAGGTACTATGGCTACACCTTC.

The rearrangement links TRBV6-5 to TRBJ2-7; possibly TRBD2 for D (6 bases). Germline V gene data show CDR1 as MNHEY and CDR2 as SVGAGI. The CDR3 is 12 residues long. Trimming pared 5 bases from V and 6 bases from J, leaving 11 bases between. CDR3 loop: CASSLEGAEQYF. The CDR3 DNA reads as TGTGCCAGCAGTCTGGAGGGTGCCGAGCAGTACTTC.

This chain's CDR3 is CASSLVTGNTIYF. CDR3 coding DNA: TGTGCCAGCAGCTTGGTTACTGGAAACACCATATATTTT. The chain recombines TRBV5-4 with TRBJ1-3; D gene ambiguous. V lost 0 bases and J lost 2, with 3 bases in between. CDR1 is SGHNT and CDR2 is YYREEE in the germline V gene (reference sequence). The CDR3 has 13 amino acids.

This clone was detected only a few times. The genes are TRBV5-4 and TRBJ2-7; 13 nucleotides align to TRBD2. The CDR3 runs to 16 residues. CDR1 is SGHNT, CDR2 YYREEE, per germline (reference sequence). V shed 4 bases, J shed 6 bases, and the junction held 10 bases outside the gene matches. The CDR3 nucleotides read TGTGCCAGCAGCCCCGAACTAGCGGGAGGGCCTCGCGAGCAGTACTTC. Translation: CASSPELAGGPREQYF.

The rearrangement links TRBV28 to TRBJ1-2, with D perhaps matching TRBD1 (5 bases). CDR3 size: 12 residues. Trimming pared 5 bases from V and 10 bases from J, leaving 14 bases between. Germline V gene data show CDR1 as MDHEN and CDR2 as SYDVKM. CDR3 amino acids: CASSQGYSFYTF. The CDR3 region has the DNA TGTGCCAGCAGTCAGGGTTATAGTTTCTACACCTTC.

This chain joins TRBV4-1 and TRBJ1-2; D is perhaps TRBD1 (5 bases). The CDR3 extends over 13 amino acids. Germline V gene data show CDR1 as MGHRA and CDR2 as YSYEKL. Trimming left V 3 bases short and J 7 bases short, with 12 bases between. For the CDR3, the DNA is TGCGCCAGCAGCCACGGCAGGGAGGGTGGCTACACCTTC. The encoded protein is CASSHGREGGYTF.

The genes are TRBV5-1 and TRBJ2-1, with 9 bases matching TRBD2. CDR3 length: 16 residues. Germline CDR1 is SGHRS and CDR2 is YFSETQ. Unmatched junction bases numbered 8, after V lost 0 bases and J lost 7 bases. The CDR3 DNA reads as TGCGCCAGCAGCTTGGCTCTCGCGGGGGGGATGAATGAGCAGTTCTTC. Its translation is CASSLALAGGMNEQFF.

This sequence joins TRBV18 and TRBJ1-2; 7 nucleotides align to TRBD1. V dropped 0 bases and J dropped 7; count of bases not matched to a gene: 5. The CDR3 is 14 residues long. Germline V gives CDR1 KGHSH, CDR2 LQKENI. CDR3 bases: TGTGCCAGCTCACCACCTTCAGGGGGAAGTGGCTACACCTTC. The encoded protein is CASSPPSGGSGYTF.

The chain is built from TRBV6-5 and TRBJ1-3; perhaps TRBD1 as D (6 bases). CDR3 size: 15 residues. Trimming pared 5 bases from V and 0 bases from J, leaving 11 bases between. The V gene's germline CDR1 is MNHEY and CDR2 SVGAGI. In DNA, the CDR3 is TGTGCCAGCAGTCTTACAGGGAGCTCTGGAAACACCATATATTTT. Encoded protein: CASSLTGSSGNTIYF.

The genes are TRBV6-2 or TRBV6-3 and TRBJ2-2; 7 nucleotides line up with TRBD2. Trimming cost V 6 bases and J 6 bases; bases outside gene matches: 13. The CDR3 contains 16 residues. CDR1 and CDR2 from the germline V gene are MNHEY and SVGEGT. The CDR3 coding sequence is TGTGCCAGCAGCCACAGGACTAGGGGCTTCCCCGGGGAGCTGTTTTTT. Its translation: CASSHRTRGFPGELFF.

This chain's CDR3 is CASSPVAGGADTQYF. Here the CDR3 DNA reads TGTGCCAGCAGCCCAGTAGCGGGAGGTGCAGATACGCAGTATTTT. The chain recombines TRBV7-2 with TRBJ2-3, with 10 bases that match TRBD2. Germline CDR1 is SGHTA and CDR2 is FQGNSA. The CDR3 contains 15 residues. The ends lost 5 bases at V and 4 bases at J; junction bases unmatched: 6.

The chain couples TRBV25-1 to TRBJ2-5; tentatively, D is TRBD2 (6 bases). This CDR3 has 11 residues. CDR1 is MGHDK, CDR2 SYGVNS, per germline. The V and J ends lost 1 base and 13 bases respectively, with 10 bases between them. The CDR3 reads CASSELEGRYF. Written as DNA, the CDR3 is TGTGCCAGCAGTGAATTGGAGGGCCGGTACTTC.